This is a list of T cell receptor beta chains from one sample in a study of neurological immune-mediated disorders. TCRdb re-called the 5' RACE reads through MiXCR, storing one row per CDR3 protein. The sample contains around 18,000 distinct CDR3 sequences, 20% to 25% of which appear only once. Sequences were obtained from PBMCs. These receptors all stem from a man in his forties or fifties in good health. The CDR3 runs from the conserved cysteine through the conserved F or W. A D gene is named only where the DNA matches it firmly. A clone size is listed for some rows: how often the clone was seen (once, few, many), or a class if it is expanded.

J: TRBJ2-3; size: NA; D: NA; V: TRBV7-2; CDR3: CASSTPQTPSTDTQYF; DNA: TGTGCCAGCAGTACCCCCCAGACACCAAGCACAGATACGCAGTATTTT
J: TRBJ2-7; size: medium-sized; D: TRBD2; V: TRBV28; CDR3: CASSPGLLYEQYF; DNA: TGTGCCAGCAGTCCGGGACTATTATACGAGCAGTACTTC
J: TRBJ2-5; size: many; D: NA; V: TRBV6-2/TRBV6-3; CDR3: CASGLTELQETQYF; DNA: TGTGCCAGCGGCCTGACAGAGCTCCAAGAGACCCAGTACTTC
J: TRBJ1-5; size: medium-sized; D: NA; V: TRBV20-1; CDR3: CSARDRGDYSNQPQHF; DNA: TGCAGTGCTAGAGATCGGGGAGACTATAGCAATCAGCCCCAGCATTTT
J: TRBJ2-2; size: NA; D: NA; V: TRBV2; CDR3: CASSSSLGELFF; DNA: TGTGCCAGCAGTTCGTCTCTTGGGGAGCTGTTTTTT
J: TRBJ2-1; size: NA; D: NA; V: TRBV14; CDR3: CASSQGMHRANEQFF; DNA: TGTGCCAGCAGCCAAGGGATGCACCGGGCCAATGAGCAGTTCTTC
J: TRBJ1-2; size: many; D: NA; V: TRBV12-3/TRBV12-4; CDR3: CASSITGFNYGYTF; DNA: TGTGCCAGCAGTATAACAGGATTTAACTATGGCTACACCTTC
J: TRBJ2-2; size: many; D: NA; V: TRBV20-1; CDR3: CSARGGGSTGELFF; DNA: TGCAGTGCTAGGGGTGGAGGGTCCACCGGGGAGCTGTTTTTT
J: TRBJ2-7; size: medium-sized; D: TRBD2; V: TRBV30; CDR3: CAWSRSGRLYEQYF; DNA: TGTGCCTGGAGTAGGAGCGGGAGATTGTACGAGCAGTACTTC
J: TRBJ2-6; size: many; D: NA; V: TRBV6-2/TRBV6-3; CDR3: CASSFLPSGSGANVLTF; DNA: TGTGCCAGCAGTTTCCTCCCTTCTGGCTCTGGGGCCAACGTCCTGACTTTC
J: TRBJ2-3; size: many; D: TRBD2; V: TRBV27; CDR3: CASSLKASGSWKADTQYF; DNA: TGTGCCAGCAGTTTAAAGGCTAGCGGGAGTTGGAAGGCAGATACGCAGTATTTT
J: TRBJ2-3; size: medium-sized; D: TRBD1; V: TRBV5-1; CDR3: CASSLVGQGADTQYF; DNA: TGCGCCAGCAGCTTGGTCGGACAGGGGGCTGATACGCAGTATTTT
J: TRBJ1-1; size: many; D: NA; V: TRBV20-1; CDR3: CSAPPQGVGGHTEAFF; DNA: TGCAGTGCCCCCCCTCAGGGTGTGGGGGGCCACACTGAAGCTTTCTTT
J: TRBJ1-3; size: medium-sized; D: NA; V: TRBV9; CDR3: CASSVAGDGNPIYF; DNA: TGTGCCAGCAGCGTAGCAGGGGATGGAAACCCCATATATTTT
J: TRBJ2-7; size: NA; D: NA; V: TRBV5-1; CDR3: CASSSRGAPYEQYF; DNA: TGCGCCAGCAGCTCACGCGGGGCCCCATACGAGCAGTACTTC
J: TRBJ2-4; size: many; D: TRBD2; V: TRBV6-5; CDR3: CASSTPTTSGLKGSKNIQYF; DNA: TGTGCCAGCAGTACCCCGACGACTAGCGGGTTGAAAGGCTCCAAAAACATTCAGTACTTC
J: TRBJ2-2; size: medium-sized; D: NA; V: TRBV29-1; CDR3: CSVDFRGDTGELFF; DNA: TGCAGCGTTGATTTCAGGGGGGACACCGGGGAGCTGTTTTTT
J: TRBJ2-7; size: NA; D: TRBD2; V: TRBV27; CDR3: CASSLRGPTAGVMYF; DNA: TGTGCCAGCAGTTTAAGGGGCCCCACAGCGGGAGTGATGTACTTC
J: TRBJ1-4; size: NA; D: NA; V: TRBV28; CDR3: CASSYKSGGTILEKLFF; DNA: TGTGCCAGCAGCTACAAGTCCGGCGGGACTATCTTAGAAAAACTGTTTTTT
J: TRBJ2-7; size: many; D: NA; V: TRBV10-3; CDR3: CAITGGDHWEQYF; DNA: TGTGCCATCACCGGAGGGGACCACTGGGAGCAGTACTTC
J: TRBJ2-5; size: many; D: NA; V: TRBV20-1; CDR3: CSAKGGPLTQYF; DNA: TGCAGTGCTAAAGGGGGACCGCTGACCCAGTACTTC
J: TRBJ2-7; size: NA; D: NA; V: TRBV6-5; CDR3: CASRRGAGSSYEQYF; DNA: TGTGCCAGCAGACGTGGAGCAGGGAGCTCCTACGAGCAGTACTTC
J: TRBJ2-7; size: many; D: NA; V: TRBV5-6; CDR3: CASSLAGTGYEQYF; DNA: TGTGCCAGCAGCTTGGCCGGGACGGGCTACGAGCAGTACTTC
J: TRBJ2-7; size: NA; D: NA; V: TRBV3-1; CDR3: CASSQVGQDYEQYF; DNA: TGTGCCAGCAGCCAAGTGGGTCAGGACTACGAGCAGTACTTC
J: TRBJ1-2; size: medium-sized; D: TRBD1; V: TRBV13; CDR3: CASSARGTGLQPDGYTF; DNA: TGTGCCAGCAGCGCCCGGGGGACAGGGCTTCAACCCGATGGCTACACCTTC
J: TRBJ2-1; size: many; D: TRBD2; V: TRBV20-1; CDR3: CSARDLAGGYNEQFF; DNA: TGCAGTGCTAGAGACCTAGCGGGAGGTTACAATGAGCAGTTCTTC
J: TRBJ2-7; size: NA; D: NA; V: TRBV29-1; CDR3: CSADPQVGEQYF; DNA: TGCAGCGCAGATCCCCAGGTCGGCGAGCAGTACTTC
J: TRBJ1-5; size: many; D: NA; V: TRBV10-3; CDR3: CAISGGNQPQHF; DNA: TGTGCCATCAGTGGAGGGAATCAGCCCCAGCATTTT
J: TRBJ2-5; size: many; D: NA; V: TRBV18; CDR3: CASSPRSGADETQYF; DNA: TGTGCCAGCTCACCACGTTCCGGGGCGGATGAGACCCAGTACTTC
J: TRBJ2-7; size: NA; D: NA; V: TRBV7-3; CDR3: CASSLIGNYEQYF; DNA: TGTGCCAGCAGCCTAATAGGGAACTACGAGCAGTACTTC
J: TRBJ2-3; size: medium-sized; D: NA; V: TRBV7-3; CDR3: CASSLGGPTDTQYF; DNA: TGTGCCAGCAGCTTGGGTGGCCCCACAGATACGCAGTATTTT
J: TRBJ1-5; size: NA; D: TRBD1; V: TRBV27; CDR3: CASSLSRQGGQPQHF; DNA: TGTGCCAGCAGTTTATCGAGACAGGGTGGTCAGCCCCAGCATTTT
J: TRBJ2-7; size: many; D: TRBD2; V: TRBV7-2; CDR3: CASSLAAVAGGRKEGKQYF; DNA: TGTGCCAGCAGCTTGGCAGCGGTCGCGGGAGGGCGGAAGGAAGGGAAGCAGTACTTC
J: TRBJ2-7; size: many; D: NA; V: TRBV28; CDR3: CASSLVQSYEQYF; DNA: TGTGCCAGCAGTTTGGTTCAGTCCTACGAGCAGTACTTC
J: TRBJ2-1; size: NA; D: TRBD2; V: TRBV5-1; CDR3: CASKGLADNEQFF; DNA: TGCGCCAGCAAGGGACTAGCGGACAATGAGCAGTTCTTC
J: TRBJ1-1; size: many; D: NA; V: TRBV12-3/TRBV12-4; CDR3: CASSFGENTEAFF; DNA: TGTGCCAGCAGTTTTGGCGAGAACACTGAAGCTTTCTTT
J: TRBJ2-7; size: NA; D: TRBD1; V: TRBV5-1; CDR3: CASSIRQGSYEQYF; DNA: TGCGCCAGCAGCATTCGACAGGGGTCCTACGAGCAGTACTTC
J: TRBJ2-1; size: many; D: TRBD2; V: TRBV4-2; CDR3: CASSQVGGLAGGNEQFF; DNA: TGTGCCAGCAGCCAAGTGGGGGGACTAGCGGGAGGCAATGAGCAGTTCTTC
J: TRBJ2-5; size: many; D: TRBD2; V: TRBV7-6; CDR3: CASSPSGAGVYETQYF; DNA: TGTGCCAGCAGCCCCTCGGGAGCGGGAGTCTATGAGACCCAGTACTTC
J: TRBJ2-1; size: many; D: NA; V: TRBV5-1; CDR3: CASSQDRYNEQFF; DNA: TGCGCCAGCAGCCAAGACAGATACAATGAGCAGTTCTTC
J: TRBJ2-5; size: many; D: NA; V: TRBV7-6; CDR3: CASSLALTEETQYF; DNA: TGTGCCAGCAGCTTAGCGCTCACAGAAGAGACCCAGTACTTC
J: TRBJ1-6; size: NA; D: NA; V: TRBV7-9; CDR3: CASSRIRSEEYHF; DNA: TGTGCCAGCAGCCGGATTCGGTCAGAGGAGTACCACTTT
J: TRBJ2-5; size: many; D: TRBD2; V: TRBV29-1; CDR3: CSASGRETQYF; DNA: TGCAGCGCTAGCGGGAGAGAGACCCAGTACTTC
J: TRBJ2-1; size: NA; D: TRBD1; V: TRBV19; CDR3: CATRSQTGSPYNEQFF; DNA: TGTGCCACCCGCTCTCAGACAGGGAGTCCCTACAATGAGCAGTTCTTC
J: TRBJ2-1; size: few; D: NA; V: TRBV5-1; CDR3: CASSVSDPSYNEQFF; DNA: TGCGCCAGCAGCGTGTCCGACCCCTCCTACAATGAGCAGTTCTTC
J: TRBJ2-1; size: many; D: NA; V: TRBV4-3; CDR3: CASSQDGPGADEQFF; DNA: TGCGCCAGCAGCCAAGACGGCCCCGGGGCCGATGAGCAGTTCTTC
J: TRBJ1-1; size: NA; D: NA; V: TRBV5-5; CDR3: CASTDGLAGGVRGTEAFF; DNA: TGTGCCAGCACCGATGGACTTGCTGGGGGGGTTAGGGGAACTGAAGCTTTCTTT
J: TRBJ1-1; size: many; D: NA; V: TRBV7-8; CDR3: CASRPQWNTEAFF; DNA: TGTGCCAGCAGGCCGCAGTGGAACACTGAAGCTTTCTTT
J: TRBJ2-1; size: NA; D: NA; V: TRBV28; CDR3: CASSLGREKEQFF; DNA: TGTGCCAGCAGTTTAGGCCGGGAGAAGGAGCAGTTCTTC
J: TRBJ2-7; size: NA; D: TRBD2; V: TRBV3-1; CDR3: CASSHLSTSGRSEQYF; DNA: TGTGCCAGCAGCCACCTCTCTACTAGCGGGAGATCCGAGCAGTACTTC
J: TRBJ2-3; size: many; D: TRBD2; V: TRBV20-1; CDR3: CSALPGLAFGRGPTDTQYF; DNA: TGCAGTGCCCTCCCCGGACTAGCATTCGGGAGGGGCCCCACAGATACGCAGTATTTT
J: TRBJ2-3; size: many; D: NA; V: TRBV20-1; CDR3: CSAVGGTSTDTQYF; DNA: TGCAGTGCTGTGGGCGGTACTAGCACAGATACGCAGTATTTT
J: TRBJ2-7; size: many; D: TRBD1; V: TRBV20-1; CDR3: CSAGAMGQISYEQYF; DNA: TGCAGTGCTGGAGCCATGGGACAGATCTCCTACGAGCAGTACTTC
J: TRBJ2-7; size: NA; D: TRBD2; V: TRBV2; CDR3: CASAPGLAVLSYEQYF; DNA: TGTGCCAGCGCACCGGGACTAGCGGTCCTTTCCTACGAGCAGTACTTC
J: TRBJ2-3; size: NA; D: NA; V: TRBV4-1; CDR3: CASSQAVDTQYF; DNA: TGCGCCAGCAGCCAAGCGGTAGATACGCAGTATTTT
J: TRBJ2-7; size: many; D: TRBD1; V: TRBV20-1; CDR3: CSAIPGQGAGEQYF; DNA: TGCAGTGCTATACCGGGACAGGGGGCGGGGGAGCAGTACTTC
J: TRBJ1-1; size: once; D: NA; V: TRBV28; CDR3: CASSLRTRSNTEAFF; DNA: TGTGCCAGCAGTTTACGCACACGTTCGAACACTGAAGCTTTCTTT
J: TRBJ2-3; size: NA; D: NA; V: TRBV5-1; CDR3: CASSLQSITDTQYF; DNA: TGCGCCAGCAGCTTGCAGTCAATCACAGATACGCAGTATTTT
J: TRBJ2-5; size: many; D: NA; V: TRBV29-1; CDR3: CSVLNWGETQYF; DNA: TGCAGCGTCTTAAATTGGGGAGAGACCCAGTACTTC
J: TRBJ2-3; size: many; D: NA; V: TRBV6-2/TRBV6-3; CDR3: CASTRDTDTQYF; DNA: TGTGCCAGCACCAGGGACACAGATACGCAGTATTTT